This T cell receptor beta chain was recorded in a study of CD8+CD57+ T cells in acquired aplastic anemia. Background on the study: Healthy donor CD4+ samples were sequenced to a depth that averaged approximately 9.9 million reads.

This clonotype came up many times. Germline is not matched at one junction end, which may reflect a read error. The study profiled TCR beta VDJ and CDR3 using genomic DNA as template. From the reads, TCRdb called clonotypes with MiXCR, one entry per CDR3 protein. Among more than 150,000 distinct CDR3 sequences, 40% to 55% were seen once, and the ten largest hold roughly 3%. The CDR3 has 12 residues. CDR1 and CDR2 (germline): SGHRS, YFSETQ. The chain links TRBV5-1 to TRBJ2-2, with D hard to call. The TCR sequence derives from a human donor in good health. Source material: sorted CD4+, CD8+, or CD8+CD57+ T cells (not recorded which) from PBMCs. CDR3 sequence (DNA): TGTGCCAGCAGCCGTAACACCGGGGAGCTGTTTTTT. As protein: CASSRNTGELFF.